Each of the 25 T cell receptor beta chains below was sequenced from the same sample in a study of monozygotic twins with inflammatory bowel disease. TCRdb re-analyzed the 5' RACE reads; it lists each CDR3 protein once, without DNA. The listing contains about 110,000 distinct CDR3 sequences. Sequencing input: blood. The receptors come from a human donor with ulcerative colitis or Crohn's disease, or a healthy co-twin of an affected twin (not recorded which).

The rearrangement uses TRBV7-6 and TRBJ2-1; no DNA is available, so the TRBD1 call from TCRdb remains unchecked. This CDR3 comprises 15 residues. The germline CDR1 and CDR2 sequences are SGHVS and FNYEAQ. The CDR3 loop reads CASSVDRGVYNEQFF. The whole variable domain, filled in from reference TRBV7-6 and TRBJ2-1, reads GAGVSQSPRYKVTKRGQDVALRCDPISGHVSLYWYRQALGQGPEFLTYFNYEAQQDKSGLPNDRFSAERPEGSISTLTIQRTEQRDSAMYRCASSVDRGVYNEQFFGPGTRLTVL.

The chain recombines TRBV13 with TRBJ1-2; TCRdb's D call of TRBD1 is untestable without DNA. The germline V gene encodes CDR1 PRHDT and CDR2 FYEKMQ (reference sequence). This CDR3 spans 13 amino acids. This chain's CDR3 is CASSPGDNYGYTF.

The J gene is TRBJ2-3, the V gene TRBV9; TCRdb's D call, TRBD2, is unchecked because there is no DNA. The germline V gene encodes CDR1 SGDLS and CDR2 YYNGEE. This CDR3 has 14 amino acids. The CDR3 region is CASRREAGTDTQYF.

The chain carries TRBV20-1 and TRBJ2-7. Looked up from germline, CDR1 is DFQATT and CDR2 is SNEGSKA (reference sequence). This CDR3 is 12 amino acids long. CDR3 region: CRSGPSSYEQYF.

The gene calls are TRBV5-6 and TRBJ2-5; there is no DNA to check the TCRdb D call of TRBD1. This CDR3 is built from 15 residues. Germline CDR1 SGHDT, CDR2 YYEEEE. CDR3 sequence reads: CASTTSGAGAETQYF.

The chain recombines TRBV27 with TRBJ2-7. CDR1 is MNHEY, CDR2 SMNVEV, per germline (reference sequence). There are 13 residues in the CDR3. CDR3 in amino acids: CASSLGYAYEQYF.

This chain links TRBV4-3 with TRBJ2-1. Germline CDR1 is LGHNA and CDR2 is YSLEER. The CDR3 has 16 amino acids. The CDR3 sequence is CASSPSLAAAYNEQFF.

The rearrangement links TRBV12-3 or TRBV12-4 to TRBJ1-1; TCRdb outputs TRBD1, but without DNA this stays unchecked. CDR3 length: 15 amino acids. CDR3 loop: CASSSTTGGGTEAFF.

V gene TRBV28 combines with J gene TRBJ2-3; TCRdb reports TRBD2, a call that lacks DNA to check it against. Germline CDR1 MDHEN, CDR2 SYDVKM. The CDR3 covers 17 residues. CDR3 loop: CASSLWGLAVSTDTQYF.

V is TRBV7-2 and J is TRBJ2-5; no DNA is available, so the TRBD1 call from TCRdb remains unchecked. This CDR3 spans 13 amino acids. Germline-derived CDR1 and CDR2 are SGHTA and FQGNSA. CDR3 sequence: CASSLEGGGTQYF.

The V and J genes are TRBV9 and TRBJ1-2. Germline V gene data show CDR1 as SGDLS and CDR2 as YYNGEE. This CDR3 comprises 12 residues. CDR3 sequence: CASSPLGASYTF.

The chain employs TRBV27 and TRBJ2-7; the D call of TRBD2 rests on TCRdb alone, since no DNA is present to check it. The length of the CDR3 is 17 residues. The germline V gene encodes CDR1 MNHEY and CDR2 SMNVEV (reference sequence). The CDR3 loop is CASGSLAGGLLSYEQYF.

The V and J genes are TRBV15 and TRBJ2-5; the TRBD1 assignment by TCRdb is unverifiable without DNA. CDR1 and CDR2 from the germline V gene are LNHNV and YYDKDF (reference sequence). The length of the CDR3 is 14 residues. The CDR3 sequence is CATSRDLGEETQYF. The complete variable domain, with remaining parts taken from reference TRBV15 and TRBJ2-5, reads DAMVIQNPRYQVTQFGKPVTLSCSQTLNHNVMYWYQQKSSQAPKLLFHYYDKDFNNEADTPDNFQSRRPNTSFCFLDIRSPGLGDTAMYLCATSRDLGEETQYFGPGTRLLVL.

The gene calls are TRBV6-2 or TRBV6-3 and TRBJ2-2. Germline CDR1 reads MNHEY; CDR2 reads SVGEGT. The CDR3 is made up of 12 amino acids. Here the CDR3 reads CASSYFGGELFF.

This chain uses TRBV5-1 with TRBJ1-5; TCRdb lists TRBD1, though no DNA is available to test this call. Germline V gives CDR1 SGHRS, CDR2 YFSETQ. This CDR3 has 15 amino acids. This CDR3 is CASSLEGSLGQPQHF.

The chain joins TRBV12-3 or TRBV12-4 to TRBJ1-2; with no DNA, the TCRdb D assignment of TRBD1 cannot be verified. This CDR3 has 13 residues. The CDR3 loop reads CASSSLTAPGYTF.

The chain recombines TRBV7-9 with TRBJ2-3; lacking DNA, the TRBD2 call made by TCRdb goes unchecked. The CDR3 spans 15 residues. The germline V gene encodes CDR1 SEHNR and CDR2 FQNEAQ (reference sequence). The CDR3 loop reads CASSFGLAGEDTQYF.

This rearrangement joins TRBV7-8 to TRBJ1-6; no DNA is available, so the TRBD1 call from TCRdb remains unchecked. Germline V CDR1 and CDR2: SGHVS, FQNEAQ. The CDR3 is 15 residues long. CDR3 loop: CASSPDRGRESPLHF.

The V call is TRBV7-2, the J call TRBJ2-3; there is no DNA to check the TCRdb D call of TRBD2. The germline CDR1 and CDR2 sequences are SGHTA and FQGNSA. The CDR3 length is 16 residues. This chain's CDR3 is CASSLAAAVLTDTQYF.

The chain employs TRBV11-2 and TRBJ1-2; lacking DNA, the TRBD1 call made by TCRdb goes unchecked. CDR3 size: 15 residues. In germline, CDR1 is SGHAT, CDR2 FQNNGV. The CDR3 is CASSFRQDLWYGYTF. The full variable domain, with the rest looked up from reference TRBV11-2 and TRBJ1-2, is EAGVAQSPRYKIIEKRQSVAFWCNPISGHATLYWYQQILGQGPKLLIQFQNNGVVDDSQLPKDRFSAERLKGVDSTLKIQPAKLEDSAVYLCASSFRQDLWYGYTFGSGTRLTVV.

The CDR3 protein is CSARIGTDTQYF. The V call is TRBV20-1, the J call TRBJ2-3. The germline gives CDR1 DFQATT, CDR2 SNEGSKA (reference sequence). This CDR3 comprises 12 residues.

The genes are TRBV27 and TRBJ2-2. The CDR3 contains 15 residues. In germline, CDR1 is MNHEY, CDR2 SMNVEV (reference sequence). The CDR3 protein is CASTTDEMNTGELFF.

This chain connects TRBV10-3 to TRBJ2-7; with no DNA, the TCRdb D assignment of TRBD2 cannot be verified. Looked up from germline, CDR1 is ENHRY and CDR2 is SYGVKD. This CDR3 is built from 15 residues. The CDR3: CAISESNSGSYEQYF.

The chain is built from TRBV13 and TRBJ1-4. Germline CDR1 is PRHDT and CDR2 is FYEKMQ (reference sequence). CDR3 length: 13 residues. The CDR3 reads CASSSSVGEELFF.

The chain links TRBV5-1 to TRBJ2-3; TCRdb selects TRBD1, and the lack of DNA leaves this call unchecked. CDR3 length equals 16 residues. Germline CDR1 and CDR2: SGHRS and YFSETQ. CDR3 region: CASSLEDRSNTDTQYF.